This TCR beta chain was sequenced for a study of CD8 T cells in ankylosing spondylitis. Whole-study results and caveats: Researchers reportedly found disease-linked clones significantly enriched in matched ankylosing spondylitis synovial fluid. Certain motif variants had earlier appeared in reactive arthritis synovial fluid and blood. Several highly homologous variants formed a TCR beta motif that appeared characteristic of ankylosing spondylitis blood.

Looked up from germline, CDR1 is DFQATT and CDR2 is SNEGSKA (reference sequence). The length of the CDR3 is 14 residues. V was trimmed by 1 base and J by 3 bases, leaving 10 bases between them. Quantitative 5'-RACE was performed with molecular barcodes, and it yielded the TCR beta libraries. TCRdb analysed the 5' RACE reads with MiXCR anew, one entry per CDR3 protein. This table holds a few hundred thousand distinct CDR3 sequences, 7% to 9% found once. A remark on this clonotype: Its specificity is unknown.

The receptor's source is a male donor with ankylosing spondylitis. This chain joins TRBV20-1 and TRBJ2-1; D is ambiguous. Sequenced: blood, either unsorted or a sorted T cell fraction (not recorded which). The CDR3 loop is CSARGPRVYNEQFF. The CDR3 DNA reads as TGCAGTGCTAGAGGACCGCGAGTCTACAATGAGCAGTTCTTC.